The next 9 T cell receptor beta chains were all read from a single sample in a study of Tregs in tolerant kidney transplant recipients. Clones were read by immunoSEQ multiplex PCR, and TCRdb kept only the in-frame ones, dropping some. The top ten clones hold around 4% of a sample with roughly 68,000 clones, 84% of them seen once. Specimen: CD4+ T cells from blood. These receptors were taken from a human donor in good health.

This rearrangement joins TRBV11-1 to TRBJ1-2; tentative D call: TRBD1 (6 bases). This CDR3 is 13 amino acids long. Per the germline V gene, CDR1 is SGHAT and CDR2 is FQDESV (reference sequence). With 6 bases removed from V and 1 base from J, the gap between germline ends came to 9 bases. Here the CDR3 reads CASRDSDNYGYTF. The CDR3 bases are TGTGCCAGCAGGGACAGCGATAACTATGGCTACACCTTC.

The chain uses TRBV2 and TRBJ2-4, with a tentative D call TRBD2 (5 bases). Per germline, CDR1 SNHLY and CDR2 FYNNEI. V was clipped by 2 bases and J by 3 bases, with 11 bases between them. The CDR3 has 15 amino acids. CDR3 coding DNA: TGTGCCAGCAGTGAATCCGGGATCCTCAAAAACATTCAGTACTTC. This encodes CASSESGILKNIQYF. Full variable domain (remainder filled in from reference TRBV2 and TRBJ2-4): EPEVTQTPSHQVTQMGQEVILRCVPISNHLYFYWYRQILGQKVEFLVSFYNNEISEKSEIFDDQFSVERPDGSNFTLKIRSTKLEDSAMYFCASSESGILKNIQYFGAGTRLSVL.

The J gene is TRBJ2-7, the V gene TRBV11-1, with TRBD1 matching 8 bases. Germline CDR1 is SGHAT and CDR2 is FQDESV (reference sequence). CDR3 length: 18 residues. Trimming at V came to 2 bases and at J to 2 bases, leaving 14 bases not matched to a gene. CDR3 sequence: CASSLLTTRDRSPYEQYF. The CDR3 DNA sequence: TGTGCCAGCAGCTTACTCACTACCCGGGACAGGAGTCCCTACGAGCAGTACTTC.

This rearrangement joins TRBV7-9 to TRBJ2-3, with no clear D. Germline V CDR1 and CDR2: SEHNR, FQNEAQ (reference sequence). With 1 base removed from V and 2 bases from J, the gap between germline ends came to 7 bases. The CDR3 length is 14 residues. CDR3 bases: TGTGCCAGCAGCTTAGTACGAGACACAGATACGCAGTATTTT. This codes for CASSLVRDTDTQYF.

The chain recombines TRBV19 with TRBJ1-1, with no clear D. Germline V gives CDR1 LNHDA, CDR2 SQIVND (reference sequence). The germline V and J ends were trimmed by 5 bases and 0 bases, with 7 bases remaining between them. The CDR3 is 13 amino acids. DNA of the CDR3: TGTGCCAGTAGTCAACTCCTGAACACTGAAGCTTTCTTT. Translating gives CASSQLLNTEAFF. The whole variable domain, remainder taken from reference TRBV19 and TRBJ1-1, is DGGITQSPKYLFRKEGQNVTLSCEQNLNHDAMYWYRQDPGQGLRLIYYSQIVNDFQKGDIAEGYSVSREKKESFPLTVTSAQKNPTAFYLCASSQLLNTEAFFGQGTRLTVV.

This chain connects TRBV5-1 to TRBJ1-2; D gene uncertain. There are 11 residues in the CDR3. Germline CDR1 and CDR2: SGHRS and YFSETQ. The germline V and J ends were trimmed by 5 bases and 8 bases, with 10 bases remaining between them. The CDR3 region has the DNA TGCGCCAGCAGGCAGACGGGGGGCTACACCTTC. This sequence encodes CASRQTGGYTF.

This chain uses TRBV11-1 with TRBJ2-3, with D perhaps matching TRBD1 or TRBD2 (5 bases each). This CDR3 is 13 amino acids long. Germline V gives CDR1 SGHAT, CDR2 FQDESV (reference sequence). V lost 8 bases, J lost 3 bases, and 12 bases lay in between. The CDR3 reads CASGDQRTDTQYF. CDR3 DNA: TGTGCCAGCGGGGACCAAAGGACAGATACGCAGTATTTT.

The chain employs TRBV5-8 and TRBJ1-1; D not resolved. This CDR3 region has 13 residues. Germline values: CDR1 SGHTS, CDR2 YDEGEE. V lost 0 bases, J lost 6 bases, and 9 bases lay in between. Here the CDR3 reads CASSLAGFSEAFF. The CDR3 coding sequence is TGTGCCAGCAGCTTGGCCGGGTTTTCTGAAGCTTTCTTT.

The chain carries TRBV6-5 and TRBJ1-3; 7 nucleotides align to TRBD1. V lost 6 bases and J lost 0; bases outside the gene matches: 2. This CDR3 is 14 amino acids long. Germline CDR1 and CDR2: MNHEY and SVGAGI. The DNA for the CDR3 is TGTGCCAGCAGAGGACAGGTCTCTGGAAACACCATATATTTT. Translation gives CASRGQVSGNTIYF.